This TCR beta chain was identified in a study of cytomegalovirus exposure and HLA in healthy donors. The table came from immunoSEQ multiplex PCR; TCRdb's copy has only in-frame clones and leaves some out. The sample shows more than 55,000 clones, about 90% of them seen only once. Remarks on this clone: The antigen remains unidentified.

Germline CDR1 is DFQATT and CDR2 is SNEGSKA (reference sequence). Trimming shortened V by 3 bases and J by 13 bases, and 12 bases separated the two germline ends. There are 10 residues in the CDR3. General study points: It was reported that the classifier diagnosed cytomegalovirus status with high specificity and sensitivity in both the original and validation cohorts.

Sequencing was done on a sample of PBMCs. V and J are TRBV20-1 and TRBJ1-2; tentatively, D is TRBD1 (5 bases). This clonotype originated in a woman aged 18-30 years in good health and CMV-seronegative. CDR3: CSASKGKTTF. CDR3 DNA sequence: TGCAGTGCTAGTAAGGGGAAAACCACCTTC.